The clone carrying this TCR beta chain appeared a few times. The antigen remains undetermined. The data derive from a study of blood T cells in healthy people across ages. Collection of 8.5 to 10 milliliters of peripheral blood was performed for each donor. It was with a sample-barcoded 5' primer and a J-beta primer mix that a second PCR of roughly 7 to 12 cycles was run. Each cDNA molecule carried a tag from a template-switch adaptor that contained 12 random nucleotides. TCRdb re-derived calls from the 5' RACE reads in MiXCR, one entry per CDR3 protein. This sample has about a million distinct CDR3 sequences; roughly 47% occur once, and the top ten carry about 22%. Findings and limits, study-wide: Naive CD4+ cell counts and diversity both ran higher in long-lived than in aged donors.

The CDR3 loop spans 16 amino acids. V lost 6 bases to trimming and J lost 1 base; unmatched junction nucleotides: 12. The receptor was derived from a woman in her sixties or seventies in good health. The gene calls are TRBV12-3 or TRBV12-4 and TRBJ2-7; 7 nucleotides line up with TRBD2. The sequenced sample was blood. CDR3 protein: CASSLSGRTPSYEQYF. CDR3 bases: TGTGCCAGCAGCCTTAGCGGGCGGACGCCTTCCTACGAGCAGTACTTC.